The clone carrying this T cell receptor (beta chain) appeared a few times. Its antigen is undetermined. This sample is drawn from a study of cytomegalovirus exposure and HLA in healthy donors. Whole-study findings and limits: Across donors, presence/absence analyses took sequencing depth to be roughly uniform. A later analysis found that most CMV-associated TCR beta chains appeared HLA-restricted. V- and J-gene trimming in TCR beta was tied to a missense DCLRE1C variant by an analysis performed later.

PCR amplification relied on 60 Vbeta primers (plus 13 Jbeta primers). Repertoires were generated with immunoSEQ multiplex PCR, while TCRdb's copy carries only in-frame clones and drops some. The sample consists of around 110,000 clones, about 10% of them appearing once. CDR1 and CDR2 from the germline V gene are LNHDA and SQIVND (reference sequence). The CDR3 is 13 amino acids. V lost 7 bases and J lost 2, with 10 bases in between. The sequencing input was PBMCs. The gene calls are TRBV19 and TRBJ2-3, with a tentative D call TRBD1 (6 bases). The origin of this receptor is a young man in good health and CMV-seronegative. This chain's CDR3 is CASNQGITDTQYF. CDR3 bases: TGTGCCAGTAATCAGGGGATCACAGATACGCAGTATTTT.